This T cell receptor (beta chain) was retrieved from a study of T cells in Graves' hyperthyroidism and ophthalmopathy. Amplified TCR beta CDR3 regions derived from RNA transcripts. The HTBI primer set drove a first-round RT-PCR of the TCR CDR3. TCRdb redid the calling of the multiplex PCR reads with MiXCR, one entry per CDR3 protein. The table has almost 500,000 distinct CDR3 sequences, roughly 23% seen once. Investigators excluded patients with uncontrolled infection, other autoimmune disease, pregnancy or lactation. Clinical symptoms, serum thyroxine, TRAb, thyroid ultrasound and orbital computed tomography established diagnosis. In the case of this clonotype: The target antigen is unknown.

The length of the CDR3 is 14 residues. Germline V gives CDR1 LNHDA, CDR2 SQIVND (reference sequence). Trimming at V came to 10 bases and at J to 4 bases, leaving 10 bases not matched to a gene. The study, taken as a whole, reports: The authors' 13 V-J model separated ophthalmopathy from stable hyperthyroidism.

The specimen was blood. The V call is TRBV19, the J call TRBJ1-5; TRBD1 matches 7 bases. The receptor's source is a woman in her 70s with Graves' ophthalmopathy. The CDR3 DNA reads TGTGCCACCCACAGGGACAGCTATAATCAGCCCCAGCATTTT. It codes for CATHRDSYNQPQHF.